The TCR beta chain under discussion was sequenced for a study of T cells in localized non-small cell lung cancer. Per germline, CDR1 SGHRS and CDR2 YFSETQ. The CDR3 covers 15 residues. The germline V and J ends were trimmed by 5 bases and 0 bases, with 11 bases remaining between them. Measured with immunoSEQ multiplex PCR; TCRdb has only the in-frame clones, and not every one. This table holds about 25,000 clones, 92% found once. The chain links TRBV5-1 to TRBJ1-4; D remains unclear. The sequencing used peripheral blood, collected before any cancer treatment. The TCR comes from a man between 40 and 70 years old with stage III squamous cell lung carcinoma. In DNA form, the CDR3 reads TGCGCCAGCAGACCAACAGTTGCAACTAATGAAAAACTGTTTTTT. Its protein product is CASRPTVATNEKLFF.